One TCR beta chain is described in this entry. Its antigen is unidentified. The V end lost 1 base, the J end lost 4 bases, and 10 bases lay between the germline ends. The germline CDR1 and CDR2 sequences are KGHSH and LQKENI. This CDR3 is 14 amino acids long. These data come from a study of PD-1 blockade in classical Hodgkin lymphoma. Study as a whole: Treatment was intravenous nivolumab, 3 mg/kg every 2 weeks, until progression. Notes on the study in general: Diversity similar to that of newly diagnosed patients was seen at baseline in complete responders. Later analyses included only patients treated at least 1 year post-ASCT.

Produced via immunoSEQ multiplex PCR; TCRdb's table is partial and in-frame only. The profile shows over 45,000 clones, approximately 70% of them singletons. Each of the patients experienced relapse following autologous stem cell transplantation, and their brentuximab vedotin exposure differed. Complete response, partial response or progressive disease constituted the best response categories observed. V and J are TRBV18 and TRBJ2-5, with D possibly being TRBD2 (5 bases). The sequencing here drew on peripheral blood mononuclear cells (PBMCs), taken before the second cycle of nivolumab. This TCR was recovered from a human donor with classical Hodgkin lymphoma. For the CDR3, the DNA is TGTGCCAGCTCACCACAGGGAGTGACAGAGACCCAGTACTTC. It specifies CASSPQGVTETQYF.